This record looks at one T cell receptor (beta chain) sequence and its context. Its target is unknown. CDR3 length equals 16 residues. Germline V gene sequence: CDR1 SGHDN, CDR2 FVKESK. The V gene lost 0 bases and the J gene lost 0 bases, with 11 bases spanning the gap. This sample is drawn from a study of shared clonotypes between healthy human individuals. Study outcomes and limitations: It was the few donors that limited the genetic and exposure-history diversity represented.

Donors comprised healthy HIV-negative adults lacking recent acute infections or vaccinations. The test was conducted at deep level. On sorted subsets, replicate PCRs used 200 to 250 ng DNA, or about 30,000 T cell genomes. Data came from immunoSEQ multiplex PCR; TCRdb stores just in-frame clones and leaves some out. The data hold about 1 million clones, with about 70% observed a single time. The genes are TRBV14 and TRBJ2-5, with D tentatively TRBD1 (6 bases). The sample taken for sequencing was memory CD4+ T cells sorted from blood. Specified subset: CD45RA-negative fraction. This clonotype originated in a man aged 18-30 years in good health. CDR3 amino acids: CASSQERGSYQETQYF. The CDR3 DNA sequence: TGTGCCAGCAGCCAAGAAAGGGGGTCGTACCAAGAGACCCAGTACTTC.